A selection of T cell receptor beta chains follows, all from one sample in a study of OX40 agonist ivuxolimab in advanced cancers. Repertoires were generated with immunoSEQ multiplex PCR, while TCRdb's copy carries only in-frame clones and drops some. The table lists over 55,000 clones, about nine tenths of them singletons. The sequencing used CD4+ or CD8+ T cells sorted from blood, collected in a trial of the OX40 agonist ivuxolimab. The receptors shown here come from an adult with an advanced solid tumor such as melanoma, head and neck, liver or kidney cancer. Each CDR3 is given with its conserved first and last residue. The D gene is left open where the match is weak. Clone size, where shown, is once, few, many, or a class for clones that have expanded.

TRBJ2-7	TRBD1	NA	TRBV5-1	CASSADRDRVWEQYF
TRBJ1-5	NA	NA	TRBV28	CASSRDRISNQPQHF
TRBJ1-1	NA	NA	TRBV6-6	CASNLQGNTEAFF
TRBJ2-1	NA	NA	TRBV27	CASSSRGDNEQFF
TRBJ2-7	TRBD2	NA	TRBV28	CASRPLAGGPYEQYF
TRBJ2-7	NA	few	TRBV11-1	CASSLGSRGFFDEQYF
TRBJ2-7	TRBD1	NA	TRBV4-1	CASRQGQGSYEQYF
TRBJ2-1	TRBD1	medium-sized	TRBV27	CASSYGQGARYNEQFF
TRBJ1-2	TRBD1	NA	TRBV2	CAGQGIDGYTF
TRBJ1-5	TRBD1	once	TRBV28	CAISKTTQGYNQPQHF
TRBJ2-3	TRBD2	once	TRBV19	CASSIGGLGTQYF
TRBJ2-7	TRBD1	NA	TRBV6-1	CASAPGQGYEQYF
TRBJ2-7	NA	NA	TRBV27	CASSFERRVDEQYF
TRBJ2-7	TRBD1	NA	TRBV4-2	CASSQMDRDHEQYF
TRBJ2-7	NA	NA	TRBV7-9	CASSLGLRTYEQYF
TRBJ2-7	TRBD2	NA	TRBV5-4	CASSSNPLAGGYEQYF
TRBJ1-5	NA	NA	TRBV19	CASSPPGDQPQHF
TRBJ2-5	TRBD2	NA	TRBV6-5	CASSYSGTSISETQYF
TRBJ2-1	TRBD2	NA	TRBV4-2	CASSQDITSGSYNEQFF
TRBJ2-1	TRBD2	NA	TRBV4-2	CASSQEEGTSGNEQFF
TRBJ1-1	NA	NA	TRBV11-2	CASSLRSGGNTEAFF
TRBJ1-3	NA	NA	TRBV7-9	CARVPPSGNTIYF
TRBJ2-2	TRBD2	NA	TRBV4-1	CASSQDLTSGYTGELFF
TRBJ2-3	TRBD1	NA	TRBV13	CASSLGPGGADTQYF